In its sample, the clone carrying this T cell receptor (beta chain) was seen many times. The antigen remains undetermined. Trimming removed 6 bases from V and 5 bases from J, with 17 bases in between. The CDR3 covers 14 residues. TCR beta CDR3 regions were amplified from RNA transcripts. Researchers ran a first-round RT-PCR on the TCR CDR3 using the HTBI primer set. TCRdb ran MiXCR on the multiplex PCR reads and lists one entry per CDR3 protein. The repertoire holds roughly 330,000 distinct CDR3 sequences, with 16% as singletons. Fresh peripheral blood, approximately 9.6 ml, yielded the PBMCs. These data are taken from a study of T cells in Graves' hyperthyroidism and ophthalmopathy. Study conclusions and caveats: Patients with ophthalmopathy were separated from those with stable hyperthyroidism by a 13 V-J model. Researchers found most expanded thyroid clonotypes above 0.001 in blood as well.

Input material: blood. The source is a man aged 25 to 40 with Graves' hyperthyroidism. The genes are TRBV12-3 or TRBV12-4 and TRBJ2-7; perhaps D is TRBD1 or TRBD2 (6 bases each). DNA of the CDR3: TGTGCCAGCAGGCCCCGAAGGGGGGCCAACGAGCAGTACTTC. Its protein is CASRPRRGANEQYF.